The 15 T cell receptor beta chains reported below all come from one sample, sequenced in a study of Ad26.COV2.S vaccination and SARS-CoV-2 variants. The repertoire was sequenced with immunoSEQ multiplex PCR; TCRdb's copy has only in-frame clones and lacks some. The sample holds roughly 400,000 clones, 92% seen once. Described treatment: roughly 19 received Ad26.COV2.S at low or high dose, single or two shots; five or six received placebo; per-sample allocation not given. Sample collection was performed on day 63 after the first vaccine or placebo injection. The sequences come from peripheral blood, collected in a trial of Ad26.COV2.S vaccine versus placebo. The receptors were gathered from a person aged 18-65 years who received the Ad26.COV2.S COVID-19 vaccine or a placebo.

This clone was seen just once. The chain has TRBV9 and TRBJ1-2; D perhaps matches TRBD1 (5 bases). The V end was cut by 6 bases, the J end by 1 base, with 16 bases between. Germline loops: CDR1 SGDLS, CDR2 YYNGEE. This CDR3 has 15 amino acids. The CDR3 region is CASKAGSPFNYGYTF. The DNA of the CDR3 is TGTGCCAGCAAGGCAGGGAGCCCCTTTAACTATGGCTACACCTTC.

This clone was observed a handful of times. The chain recombines TRBV6-6 with TRBJ1-4; maybe TRBD1 (6 bases). V was pared by 2 bases and J by 0 bases, with 7 bases between. The CDR3 totals 15 residues. Germline V CDR1 and CDR2: MNHNY, SVGAGI (reference sequence). The CDR3 reads CASSYEGATNEKLFF. The CDR3 nucleotides read TGTGCCAGCAGTTACGAGGGGGCAACTAATGAAAAACTGTTTTTT.

V is TRBV18 and J is TRBJ2-2; D perhaps matches TRBD1 (5 bases). CDR1 and CDR2 from the germline V gene are KGHSH and LQKENI. This CDR3 has 17 residues. V was trimmed by 2 bases and J by 3 bases, leaving 16 bases between them. The CDR3 spells CASSPNRNPGHTGELFF. The CDR3, as DNA: TGTGCCAGCTCACCAAACCGAAATCCAGGGCACACCGGGGAGCTGTTTTTT.

The gene calls are TRBV14 and TRBJ2-1; possible D gene TRBD1, 6 bases. V was pared by 5 bases and J by 5 bases, with 16 bases between. The CDR3 contains 15 residues. The germline gives CDR1 SGHDN, CDR2 FVKESK. The CDR3: CASSGLQGPHNEQFF. The CDR3 DNA is TGTGCCAGCAGCGGATTACAGGGACCTCACAATGAGCAGTTCTTC.

The rearrangement uses TRBV10-3 and TRBJ1-1, with a tentative D call TRBD1 (5 bases). The CDR3 sequence is 13 residues long. From germline, CDR1 is ENHRY and CDR2 SYGVKD. V was shortened by 5 bases and J by 3 bases, with 10 bases between the two germline ends. In DNA, the CDR3 is TGTGCCATCAGTTACCAGGGCGACACTGAAGCTTTCTTT. Translation: CAISYQGDTEAFF.

The chain recombines TRBV9 with TRBJ2-3; 8 bases line up with TRBD2. Trimming cost V 0 bases and J 6 bases; bases outside gene matches: 9. CDR3 size: 16 residues. Germline V lookup: CDR1 SGDLS, CDR2 YYNGEE. The CDR3 coding sequence is TGTGCCAGCAGCGTAGAAGCGCGGGGGGTCCTTGATACGCAGTATTTT. Translation: CASSVEARGVLDTQYF.

The chain links TRBV7-2 to TRBJ1-2; D is uncertain. Germline V gene sequence: CDR1 SGHTA, CDR2 FQGNSA. Trimming took 4 bases from V and 8 from J, leaving 11 bases between them. The CDR3 totals 12 residues. The DNA of the CDR3 is TGTGCCAGCAGCTACCAATTACGGGGCTACACCTTC. It specifies CASSYQLRGYTF.

J is TRBJ2-1 and V is TRBV6-6, with TRBD1 matching over 9 bases. The CDR3 has 17 amino acids. The J segment lost 7 bases and the V segment lost 5 bases, leaving 15 bases of the junction unmatched. The germline V gene encodes CDR1 MNHNY and CDR2 SVGAGI (reference sequence). Here the CDR3 DNA reads TGTGCCAGCAGTCCTATTCCCGGGAGACAGGGGGGAAATGAGCAGTTCTTC. Translating it yields CASSPIPGRQGGNEQFF.

The CDR3 nucleotides are TGTGCCAGCAGCCAAGAAGCGGGGCTCATGAACACTGAAGCTTTCTTT. Protein product: CASSQEAGLMNTEAFF. The genes are TRBV14 and TRBJ1-1, with D possibly TRBD1 on 5 matching bases. Germline V gene data show CDR1 as SGHDN and CDR2 as FVKESK. The V end lost 0 bases, the J end lost 0 bases, and 11 bases lay between the germline ends. This CDR3 spans 16 amino acids.

The chain carries TRBV7-9 and TRBJ1-2; D remains ambiguous. CDR3 length equals 14 residues. The germline CDR1 and CDR2 sequences are SEHNR and FQNEAQ (reference sequence). Trimming cost V 4 bases and J 7 bases, with 16 bases left between them. CDR3 sequence: CASSSAISRGGYTF. CDR3 DNA sequence: TGTGCCAGCAGCTCCGCCATCTCACGGGGTGGCTACACCTTC.

The chain recombines TRBV7-7 with TRBJ2-1, with 11 bases matching TRBD2. With 4 bases clipped from V and 0 bases from J, the junction kept 14 bases outside the gene matches. Germline values: CDR1 SSHAT, CDR2 FNYEAQ (reference sequence). The CDR3 extends over 20 amino acids. The CDR3 nucleotides read TGTGCCAGCAGCTACGCCCCACTAGCGGGGGCCTCCCGCTCCTACAATGAGCAGTTCTTC. This encodes CASSYAPLAGASRSYNEQFF.

This clone has more than one count but fewer than ten. The V call is TRBV6-2 or TRBV6-3, the J call TRBJ1-5; 8 nucleotides line up with TRBD1. J gave up 2 bases and V 6 bases, and 3 bases lay outside the gene matches. This CDR3 comprises 14 residues. The germline CDR1 and CDR2 sequences are MNHEY and SVGEGT. In DNA, the CDR3 is TGTGCCAGCAGCACGGGACAGGGCAATCAGCCCCAGCATTTT. It translates to CASSTGQGNQPQHF.

The rearrangement links TRBV2 to TRBJ2-3; TRBD2 is a possible D gene (6 bases). V lost 1 base, J lost 2 bases, and 10 bases lay in between. From germline, CDR1 is SNHLY and CDR2 FYNNEI. The CDR3 has 15 residues. CDR3: CASSEEGLTTDTQYF. The CDR3 coding sequence is TGTGCCAGCAGTGAAGAGGGACTTACCACAGATACGCAGTATTTT.

The J gene is TRBJ1-3, the V gene TRBV6-5; perhaps TRBD1 as D (5 bases). The CDR3 loop spans 14 amino acids. V lost 6 bases and J 0 bases, leaving 9 bases between the germline ends. The germline gives CDR1 MNHEY, CDR2 SVGAGI. Here the CDR3 DNA reads TGTGCCAGCAGCTACGGGACCTCTGGAAACACCATATATTTT. Translated, it gives CASSYGTSGNTIYF.

The chain carries TRBV6-5 and TRBJ1-5; a weak D match, TRBD1 (6 bases). This CDR3 region has 15 residues. Germline values: CDR1 MNHEY, CDR2 SVGAGI. V was trimmed by 4 bases and J by 3 bases, leaving 13 bases between them. CDR3 region: CASSSTQGTNQPQHF. In DNA, the CDR3 is TGTGCCAGCAGTTCTACCCAGGGGACCAATCAGCCCCAGCATTTT.